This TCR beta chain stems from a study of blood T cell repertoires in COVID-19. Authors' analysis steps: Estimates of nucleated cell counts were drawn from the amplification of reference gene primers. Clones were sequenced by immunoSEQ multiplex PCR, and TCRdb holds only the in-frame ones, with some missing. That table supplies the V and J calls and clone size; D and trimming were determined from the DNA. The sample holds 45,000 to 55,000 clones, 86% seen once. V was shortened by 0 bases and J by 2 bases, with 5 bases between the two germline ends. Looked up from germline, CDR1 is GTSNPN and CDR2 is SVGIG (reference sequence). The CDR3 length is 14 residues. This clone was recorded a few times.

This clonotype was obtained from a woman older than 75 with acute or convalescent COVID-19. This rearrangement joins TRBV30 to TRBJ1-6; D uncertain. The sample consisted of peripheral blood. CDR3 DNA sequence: TGTGCCTGGAGTGTTTCAGCCTATAATTCACCCCTCCACTTT. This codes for CAWSVSAYNSPLHF.